These 32 T cell receptor beta chains share one sample of origin, sequenced in a study of blood T cell repertoires in COVID-19. Produced via immunoSEQ multiplex PCR; TCRdb's table is partial and in-frame only. The table includes around 300,000 clones, 80% to 90% detected once. Sequenced input: peripheral blood. The receptor set was obtained from a man aged 30 to 39 with active or convalescent COVID-19.

This chain connects TRBV19 to TRBJ2-5; 12 nucleotides match TRBD2. V trimming: 5 bases; J trimming: 3 bases; junction bases outside the gene matches: 1. The CDR3 is 14 residues long. The germline gives CDR1 LNHDA, CDR2 SQIVND (reference sequence). The DNA of the CDR3 is TGTGCCAGTAGTCGACTAGCGGGGGAAGAGACCCAGTACTTC. It encodes CASSRLAGEETQYF.

The chain is built from TRBV19 and TRBJ1-1; 8 bases are shared with TRBD1. The CDR3 is 13 amino acids. Germline loops: CDR1 LNHDA, CDR2 SQIVND (reference sequence). After removal of 6 bases from V and 5 bases from J, the junction contained 5 bases not matched to a gene. CDR3 DNA: TGTGCCAGTAGACCCCGGGACAGGACTGAAGCTTTCTTT. Protein sequence: CASRPRDRTEAFF. Full variable domain (missing parts from reference TRBV19 and TRBJ1-1): DGGITQSPKYLFRKEGQNVTLSCEQNLNHDAMYWYRQDPGQGLRLIYYSQIVNDFQKGDIAEGYSVSREKKESFPLTVTSAQKNPTAFYLCASRPRDRTEAFFGQGTRLTVV.

This clone came up once. The rearrangement uses TRBV7-9 and TRBJ2-7, with TRBD1 as a possible D gene (7 bases). With 5 bases removed from V and 7 bases from J, the gap between germline ends came to 21 bases. This CDR3 has 15 residues. CDR1 SEHNR and CDR2 FQNEAQ come from the germline V gene (reference sequence). The CDR3 DNA follows: TGTGCCAGCAGCCCTAGGGGCAGGGGGGCTGCTGAGCAGTACTTC. Protein product: CASSPRGRGAAEQYF.

The chain is built from TRBV7-7 and TRBJ2-3; 12 bases are shared with TRBD2. CDR1 and CDR2 from the germline V gene are SSHAT and FNYEAQ (reference sequence). J lost 6 bases, V lost 5 bases, and 9 bases had no gene match. The CDR3 is 16 amino acids. The CDR3 spells CASSRRLAGEGDTQYF. CDR3 nucleotide sequence: TGTGCCAGCAGCCGAAGACTAGCGGGAGAAGGCGATACGCAGTATTTT.

The chain links TRBV4-2 to TRBJ2-2, with TRBD2 matching 8 bases. In germline, CDR1 is LGHNA, CDR2 YNFKEQ. After removal of 3 bases from V and 0 bases from J, the junction contained 6 bases not matched to a gene. The CDR3 spans 17 residues. Here the CDR3 reads CASSQFIAGPNTGELFF. The DNA of the CDR3 is TGTGCCAGCAGCCAGTTTATAGCGGGGCCGAACACCGGGGAGCTGTTTTTT.

For the CDR3, the DNA is TGCGCCAGCGGACCCGGGACAGGGGCGAGTGAGCAGTTCTTC. This gives the protein CASGPGTGASEQFF. V gene TRBV5-1 combines with J gene TRBJ2-1, with 10 nucleotides matching TRBD1. From germline, CDR1 is SGHRS and CDR2 YFSETQ. Trimming cost V 7 bases and J 9 bases; bases outside gene matches: 10. This CDR3 contains 14 residues.

V gene TRBV11-2 combines with J gene TRBJ2-1; 11 bases map to TRBD2. The CDR3 is 15 residues long. CDR1 and CDR2 from the germline V gene are SGHAT and FQNNGV. V lost 5 bases and J lost 10; bases outside the gene matches: 10. The CDR3 nucleotides read TGTGCCAGCAGCCTTCTGACTAGCGGGAAGGACGAGCAGTTCTTC. Translating gives CASSLLTSGKDEQFF.

The gene calls are TRBV30 and TRBJ1-4, with D perhaps TRBD1 (6 bases). The CDR3 consists of 12 residues. Germline values: CDR1 GTSNPN, CDR2 SVGIG (reference sequence). The V end lost 4 bases, the J end lost 7 bases, and 10 bases lay between the germline ends. The CDR3 reads CAWMGGPEKLFF. The CDR3 coding sequence is TGTGCCTGGATGGGGGGGCCTGAAAAACTGTTTTTT.

The rearrangement joins TRBV2 to TRBJ1-4; weak D call: TRBD1 (5 bases). CDR1 and CDR2 from the germline V gene are SNHLY and FYNNEI. Trimming cost V 9 bases and J 7 bases, with 15 bases left between them. CDR3 length: 13 residues. CDR3 sequence reads: CASSIGGTEKLFF. Here the CDR3 DNA reads TGTGCCAGTTCTATTGGGGGGACTGAAAAACTGTTTTTT.

The J gene is TRBJ2-3, the V gene TRBV30; D is uncertain. Per germline, CDR1 GTSNPN and CDR2 SVGIG (reference sequence). V lost 3 bases and J 3 bases, leaving 4 bases between the germline ends. The CDR3 has 11 residues. This CDR3 reads CAWSRTDTQYF. CDR3 in DNA: TGTGCCTGGAGCAGAACAGATACGCAGTATTTT.

V usage is TRBV12-3 or TRBV12-4 and J usage is TRBJ1-2; 8 positions match TRBD1. J gave up 8 bases and V 7 bases, and 9 bases lay outside the gene matches. The length of the CDR3 is 13 residues. In DNA form, the CDR3 reads TGTGCCAGCACCTTCGGGACAGGCGGCGGCTACACCTTC. Residues: CASTFGTGGGYTF.

J is TRBJ2-7 and V is TRBV30, with TRBD2 matching 10 bases. Trimming at V came to 6 bases and at J to 3 bases, leaving 5 bases not matched to a gene. Germline V gene sequence: CDR1 GTSNPN, CDR2 SVGIG (reference sequence). The CDR3 totals 13 residues. The CDR3 spells CACETSGFYEQYF. The CDR3 DNA sequence: TGTGCCTGTGAGACTAGCGGGTTCTACGAGCAGTACTTC.

The rearrangement joins TRBV6-5 to TRBJ2-7; the D gene is possibly TRBD2 (6 bases). Germline loops: CDR1 MNHEY, CDR2 SVGAGI. This CDR3 has 12 amino acids. V was trimmed by 6 bases and J by 7 bases, leaving 13 bases between them. In DNA form, the CDR3 reads TGTGCCAGCAGGCGATTGGAGGGGGAGCAGTACTTC. It codes for CASRRLEGEQYF.

The J gene is TRBJ1-1, the V gene TRBV29-1; D is possibly TRBD1 (6 bases). There are 13 residues in the CDR3. V lost 3 bases and J 5 bases, leaving 13 bases between the germline ends. The germline V gene encodes CDR1 SQVTM and CDR2 ANQGSEA. The CDR3 loop reads CSVEGATGTEAFF. As DNA, the CDR3 is TGCAGCGTTGAGGGGGCGACGGGTACTGAAGCTTTCTTT.

A few counts support this clone. The V and J genes are TRBV2 and TRBJ2-1; TRBD1 might be the D (6 bases). V lost 3 bases to trimming and J lost 2 bases, with 8 bases between them. From germline, CDR1 is SNHLY and CDR2 FYNNEI. CDR3 length equals 14 residues. This CDR3 reads CASSDGGAYNEQFF. The DNA for the CDR3 is TGTGCCAGCAGTGATGGGGGCGCCTACAATGAGCAGTTCTTC.

This rearrangement joins TRBV5-1 to TRBJ1-1, with unresolved D. This CDR3 has 14 residues. Per the germline V gene, CDR1 is SGHRS and CDR2 is YFSETQ. The V end was cut by 6 bases, the J end by 7 bases, with 19 bases between. The CDR3 reads CASMRNFNSGEAFF. The CDR3 coding sequence is TGCGCCAGCATGAGGAATTTCAATTCCGGTGAAGCTTTCTTT.

The rearrangement joins TRBV7-2 to TRBJ2-7; 7 bases are shared with TRBD1. This CDR3 is built from 14 residues. Losses at the gene ends were 2 bases for V and 1 base for J; bases not matched to a gene: 2. CDR1 and CDR2 (germline): SGHTA, FQGNSA. The CDR3: CASSLRDSSYEQYF. In DNA, the CDR3 is TGTGCCAGCAGCTTACGGGACAGTTCCTACGAGCAGTACTTC.

The genes are TRBV20-1 and TRBJ2-7; 7 bases agree with TRBD1. Germline trimming cut 3 bases from V and 4 bases from J; bases unmatched to any gene: 6. Per germline, CDR1 DFQATT and CDR2 SNEGSKA (reference sequence). CDR3 length: 13 residues. CDR3 protein: CSASRATGYEQYF. CDR3 in DNA: TGCAGTGCTAGTAGGGCGACAGGGTACGAGCAGTACTTC.

The rearrangement links TRBV11-2 to TRBJ2-7; D might be TRBD2 (5 bases). CDR1 and CDR2 (germline): SGHAT, FQNNGV. CDR3 size: 15 residues. Trimming left V 2 bases short and J 5 bases short, with 16 bases between. The CDR3 loop reads CASSLYEGVTHEQYF. As DNA, the CDR3 is TGTGCCAGCAGCTTATACGAGGGAGTTACCCACGAGCAGTACTTC.

This chain uses TRBV7-9 with TRBJ2-7; 11 bases fit TRBD2. The J segment lost 7 bases and the V segment lost 4 bases, leaving 9 bases of the junction unmatched. The V gene's germline CDR1 is SEHNR and CDR2 FQNEAQ (reference sequence). CDR3 length: 15 amino acids. In nucleotides, the CDR3 is TGTGCCAGCAGCTCCCCACTAGCGGGAGTCAAGGAGCAGTACTTC. It translates to CASSSPLAGVKEQYF.

This clone was detected only once. This chain joins TRBV4-2 and TRBJ2-2, with a weak D call TRBD1 (5 bases). Germline V gene sequence: CDR1 LGHNA, CDR2 YNFKEQ. This CDR3 comprises 17 residues. Trimming left V 0 bases short and J 2 bases short, with 13 bases between. The CDR3 DNA is TGTGCCAGCAGCCAAGATATAGGGGCGATAAACACCGGGGAGCTGTTTTTT. Its protein product is CASSQDIGAINTGELFF.

This sequence joins TRBV4-3 and TRBJ1-2; no definite D call. The CDR3 runs to 15 residues. CDR1 and CDR2 from the germline V gene are LGHNA and YSLEER. The V gene lost 0 bases and the J gene lost 4 bases, with 12 bases spanning the gap. Here the CDR3 reads CASSQEVAGLYGYTF. For the CDR3, the DNA is TGCGCCAGCAGCCAAGAAGTCGCAGGCCTCTATGGCTACACCTTC.

The chain combines TRBV18 with TRBJ2-1; 7 bases line up with TRBD2. Looked up from germline, CDR1 is KGHSH and CDR2 is LQKENI. The V and J ends lost 0 bases and 8 bases, in that order; junction bases with no gene match: 1. The CDR3 is 13 residues long. CDR3 DNA: TGTGCCAGCTCACCACCAAGCGGGGATGAGCAGTTCTTC. Its translation is CASSPPSGDEQFF. Based on the CDR3 plus reference TRBV18 and TRBJ2-1, the full variable domain is NAGVMQNPRHLVRRRGQEARLRCSPMKGHSHVYWYRQLPEEGLKFMVYLQKENIIDESGMPKERFSAEFPKEGPSILRIQQVVRGDSAAYFCASSPPSGDEQFFGPGTRLTVL.

This chain uses TRBV6-1 with TRBJ2-7, with 12 bases identical to TRBD2. Trimming took 3 bases from V and 4 from J; bases not matched to a gene: 4. The CDR3 extends over 15 amino acids. Germline V gives CDR1 MNHNS, CDR2 SASEGT. The CDR3: CASSETSGSFYEQYF. The CDR3 nucleotides are TGTGCCAGCAGTGAGACTAGCGGGAGCTTTTACGAGCAGTACTTC.

V is TRBV7-2 and J is TRBJ1-1; D is possibly TRBD1 (6 bases). The V and J ends lost 1 base and 1 base respectively, with 7 bases between them. From germline, CDR1 is SGHTA and CDR2 FQGNSA. The CDR3 has 14 residues. CDR3 nucleotide sequence: TGTGCCAGCAGCTTAGGACAGGCGAACACTGAAGCTTTCTTT. Translating it yields CASSLGQANTEAFF.

V is TRBV5-4 and J is TRBJ1-2; TRBD1 might be the D (5 bases). The CDR3 is 14 residues long. V was clipped by 0 bases and J by 6 bases, with 12 bases between them. CDR1 is SGHNT and CDR2 is YYREEE in the germline V gene (reference sequence). The CDR3 loop reads CASSLVTPGHGYTF. CDR3 DNA sequence: TGTGCCAGCAGCTTGGTTACGCCAGGGCATGGCTACACCTTC.

The chain combines TRBV6-5 with TRBJ1-4; D is uncertain. V was trimmed by 4 bases and J by 5 bases, leaving 8 bases between them. The germline CDR1 and CDR2 sequences are MNHEY and SVGAGI. The CDR3 is 13 residues long. The CDR3, as DNA: TGTGCCAGCAGTTCGCCGCAGAATGAAAAACTGTTTTTT. It is translated as CASSSPQNEKLFF.

This clone was observed a single time. The CDR3 sequence is CASSLAGEAGELFF. In DNA form, the CDR3 reads TGTGCCAGCAGCTTAGCTGGAGAAGCCGGGGAGCTGTTTTTT. This chain uses TRBV7-9 with TRBJ2-2; D remains ambiguous. Looked up from germline, CDR1 is SEHNR and CDR2 is FQNEAQ (reference sequence). Trimming stripped 0 bases from V and 6 bases from J, with 8 bases between. This CDR3 has 14 residues.

The V and J genes are TRBV12-3 or TRBV12-4 and TRBJ1-3; weak D call: TRBD1 (5 bases). V lost 9 bases and J lost 4, with 13 bases in between. CDR3 length: 13 residues. The CDR3 DNA is TGTGCCAGTGGGGTAGGGGTCGGAAACACCATATATTTT. Protein sequence: CASGVGVGNTIYF.

The chain employs TRBV7-8 and TRBJ2-3; perhaps TRBD1 as D (6 bases). Between the trimmed V and J ends, which lost 6 bases and 1 base, there was a span of 23 bases. This CDR3 is 18 amino acids long. CDR1 and CDR2 (germline): SGHVS, FQNEAQ. DNA of the CDR3: TGTGCCAGCAGAGCCCGCTGGGGGCGCCGGGATGGCACAGATACGCAGTATTTT. Translation: CASRARWGRRDGTDTQYF.

The chain carries TRBV5-4 and TRBJ1-1, with D perhaps TRBD1 (5 bases). V was trimmed by 2 bases and J by 6 bases, leaving 11 bases between them. CDR1 is SGHNT, CDR2 YYREEE, per germline (reference sequence). The CDR3 sequence is 13 residues long. The CDR3 DNA is TGTGCCAGCAGCTTTGGGACTAATCCTGAAGCTTTCTTT. It translates to CASSFGTNPEAFF.

In its sample, this clone was seen a few times. The chain links TRBV6-4 to TRBJ2-1; a possible D gene is TRBD2 (7 bases). Germline-derived CDR1 and CDR2 are MRHNA and SNTAGT. This CDR3 region has 14 residues. Trimming pared 3 bases from V and 6 bases from J, leaving 12 bases between. The CDR3 here is CASSDGGGANEQFF. CDR3 DNA sequence: TGTGCCAGCAGTGATGGTGGGGGGGCCAATGAGCAGTTCTTC.